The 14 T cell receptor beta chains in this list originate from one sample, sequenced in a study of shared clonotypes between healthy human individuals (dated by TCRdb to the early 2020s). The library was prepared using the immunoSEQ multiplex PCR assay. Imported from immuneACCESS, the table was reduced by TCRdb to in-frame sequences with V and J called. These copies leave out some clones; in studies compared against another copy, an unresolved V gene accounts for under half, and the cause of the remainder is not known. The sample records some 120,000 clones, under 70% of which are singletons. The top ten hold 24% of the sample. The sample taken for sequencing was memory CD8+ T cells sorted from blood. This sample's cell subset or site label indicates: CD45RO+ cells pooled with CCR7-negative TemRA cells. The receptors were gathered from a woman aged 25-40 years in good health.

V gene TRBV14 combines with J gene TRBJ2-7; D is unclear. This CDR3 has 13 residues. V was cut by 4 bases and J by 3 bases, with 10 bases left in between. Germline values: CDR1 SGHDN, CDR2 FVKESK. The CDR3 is CASSPGRFYEQYF. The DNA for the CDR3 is TGTGCCAGCAGCCCCGGACGGTTCTACGAGCAGTACTTC.

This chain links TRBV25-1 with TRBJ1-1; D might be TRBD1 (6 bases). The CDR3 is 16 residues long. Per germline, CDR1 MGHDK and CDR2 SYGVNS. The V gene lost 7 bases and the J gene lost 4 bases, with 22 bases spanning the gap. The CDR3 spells CASTHAGVRGSTEAFF. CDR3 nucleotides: TGTGCCAGCACCCATGCAGGGGTGAGGGGTAGCACTGAAGCTTTCTTT.

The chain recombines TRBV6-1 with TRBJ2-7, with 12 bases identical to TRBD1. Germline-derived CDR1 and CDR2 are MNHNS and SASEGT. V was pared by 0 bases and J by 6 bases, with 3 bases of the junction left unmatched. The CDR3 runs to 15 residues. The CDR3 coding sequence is TGTGCCAGCAGTGAAGCCGGGACAGGGGGCCGCGAGCAGTACTTC. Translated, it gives CASSEAGTGGREQYF.

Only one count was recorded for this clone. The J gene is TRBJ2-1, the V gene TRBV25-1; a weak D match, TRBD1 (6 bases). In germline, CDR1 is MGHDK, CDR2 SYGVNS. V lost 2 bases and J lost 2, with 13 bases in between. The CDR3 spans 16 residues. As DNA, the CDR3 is TGTGCCAGCAGTGAAAAGGGGTGGACAGCCTACAATGAGCAGTTCTTC. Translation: CASSEKGWTAYNEQFF.

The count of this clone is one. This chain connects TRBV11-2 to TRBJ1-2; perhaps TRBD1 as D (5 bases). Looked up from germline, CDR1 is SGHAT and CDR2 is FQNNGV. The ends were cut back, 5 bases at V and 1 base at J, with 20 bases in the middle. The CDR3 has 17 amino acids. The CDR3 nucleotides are TGTGCCAGCAGCGGGGGTTTGTGGACCCGATATAACTATGGCTACACCTTC. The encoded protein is CASSGGLWTRYNYGYTF. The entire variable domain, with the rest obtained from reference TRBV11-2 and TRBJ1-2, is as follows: EAGVAQSPRYKIIEKRQSVAFWCNPISGHATLYWYQQILGQGPKLLIQFQNNGVVDDSQLPKDRFSAERLKGVDSTLKIQPAKLEDSAVYLCASSGGLWTRYNYGYTFGSGTRLTVV.

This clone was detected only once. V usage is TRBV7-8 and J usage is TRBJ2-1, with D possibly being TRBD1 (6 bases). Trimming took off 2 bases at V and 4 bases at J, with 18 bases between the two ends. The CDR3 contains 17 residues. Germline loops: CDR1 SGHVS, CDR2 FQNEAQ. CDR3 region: CASSLWGLRDKYNEQFF. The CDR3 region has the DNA TGTGCCAGCAGCTTATGGGGCCTCCGGGACAAGTACAATGAGCAGTTCTTC.

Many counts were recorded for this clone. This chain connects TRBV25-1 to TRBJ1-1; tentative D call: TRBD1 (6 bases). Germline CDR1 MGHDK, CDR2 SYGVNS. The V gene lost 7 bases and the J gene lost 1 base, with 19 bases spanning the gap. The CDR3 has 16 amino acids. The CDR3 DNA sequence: TGTGCCAGCACCCCCCGCCTACAGGGTGAGAACACTGAAGCTTTCTTT. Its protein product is CASTPRLQGENTEAFF.

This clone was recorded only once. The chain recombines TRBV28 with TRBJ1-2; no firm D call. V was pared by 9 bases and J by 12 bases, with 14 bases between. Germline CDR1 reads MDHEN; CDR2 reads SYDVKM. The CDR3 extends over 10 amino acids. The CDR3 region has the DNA TGTGCCAGTTCTTCCGGCACTAACACCTTC. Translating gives CASSSGTNTF.

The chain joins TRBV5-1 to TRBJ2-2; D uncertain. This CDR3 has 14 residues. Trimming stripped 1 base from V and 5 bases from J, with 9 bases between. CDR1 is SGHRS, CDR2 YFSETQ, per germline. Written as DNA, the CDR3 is TGCGCCAGCAGCTTGAGACCCTTGACCGGGGAGCTGTTTTTT. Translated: CASSLRPLTGELFF.

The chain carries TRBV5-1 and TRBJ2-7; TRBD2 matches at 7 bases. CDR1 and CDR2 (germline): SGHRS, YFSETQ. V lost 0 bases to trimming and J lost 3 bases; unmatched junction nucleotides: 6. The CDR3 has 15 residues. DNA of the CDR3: TGCGCCAGCAGCTTGGGTCTAGCGGCCCTCTACGAGCAGTACTTC. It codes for CASSLGLAALYEQYF.

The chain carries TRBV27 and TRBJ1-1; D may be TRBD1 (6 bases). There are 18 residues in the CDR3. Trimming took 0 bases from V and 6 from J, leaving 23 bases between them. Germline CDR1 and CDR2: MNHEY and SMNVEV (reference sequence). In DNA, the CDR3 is TGTGCCAGCAGTTTATCGGGGGACTTAGGAGGGGGGTTGCCTGAAGCTTTCTTT. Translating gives CASSLSGDLGGGLPEAFF.

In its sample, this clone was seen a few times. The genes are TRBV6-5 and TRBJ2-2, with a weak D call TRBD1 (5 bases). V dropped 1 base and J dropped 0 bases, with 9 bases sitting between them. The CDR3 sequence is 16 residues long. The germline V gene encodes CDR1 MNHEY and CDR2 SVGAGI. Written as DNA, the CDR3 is TGTGCCAGCAGTTACTACACGACAGCGAACACCGGGGAGCTGTTTTTT. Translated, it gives CASSYYTTANTGELFF.

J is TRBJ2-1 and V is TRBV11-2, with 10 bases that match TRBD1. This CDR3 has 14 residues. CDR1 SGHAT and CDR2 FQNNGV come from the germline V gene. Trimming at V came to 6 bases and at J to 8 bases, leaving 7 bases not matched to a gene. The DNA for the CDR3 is TGTGCCAGCAGGCCGATGACAGGGGGCGATGAGCAGTTCTTC. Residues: CASRPMTGGDEQFF.

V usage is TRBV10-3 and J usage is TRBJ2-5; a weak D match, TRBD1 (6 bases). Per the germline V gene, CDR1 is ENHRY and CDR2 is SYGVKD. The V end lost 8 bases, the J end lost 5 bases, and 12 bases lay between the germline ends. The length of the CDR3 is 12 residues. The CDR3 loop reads CAIATGTETQYF. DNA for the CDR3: TGTGCCATCGCTACAGGGACGGAGACCCAGTACTTC.